One and the same sample provided the 14 T cell receptor beta chains below, sequenced in a study of Ad26.COV2.S vaccination and SARS-CoV-2 variants. The protocol was immunoSEQ multiplex PCR, while the TCRdb copy is restricted to in-frame clones and leaves out a portion. The sample comprises about 350,000 clones, around 90% of which are singletons, and under 4% rests with the top ten. The input for sequencing was peripheral blood, taken after recovery from COVID-19. These receptors all stem from a human donor who had recovered from COVID-19.

The gene calls are TRBV5-6 and TRBJ1-2; TRBD1 is a possible D gene (6 bases). The CDR3 spans 16 residues. The V end was cut by 0 bases, the J end by 1 base, with 13 bases between. In germline, CDR1 is SGHDT, CDR2 YYEEEE. CDR3: CASSLGTAFLNYGYTF. The CDR3 DNA reads as TGTGCCAGCAGCTTGGGGACAGCGTTTCTTAACTATGGCTACACCTTC.

This clone was found once. V usage is TRBV4-1 and J usage is TRBJ2-7; D gene uncertain. The V gene's germline CDR1 is MGHRA and CDR2 YSYEKL. The CDR3 is made up of 14 amino acids. Trimming removed 1 base from V and 6 bases from J, with 13 bases in between. CDR3 in DNA: TGCGCCAGCAGCCAAGGTTATTGGCTTAGCGAGCAGTACTTC. The encoded protein is CASSQGYWLSEQYF.

The gene calls are TRBV4-1 and TRBJ1-2; TRBD1 matches at 7 bases. With 4 bases clipped from V and 4 bases from J, the junction kept 18 bases outside the gene matches. The CDR3 covers 18 residues. From germline, CDR1 is MGHRA and CDR2 YSYEKL. Here the CDR3 reads CASSRLSGEGASSYGYTF. The CDR3 DNA sequence: TGCGCCAGCAGCCGTCTTTCGGGGGAGGGGGCATCGAGCTATGGCTACACCTTC.

By sample share, this clone is medium-sized. V usage is TRBV19 and J usage is TRBJ1-1; 9 bases agree with TRBD1. CDR1 is LNHDA, CDR2 SQIVND, per germline (reference sequence). After removal of 7 bases from V and 3 bases from J, the junction contained 6 bases not matched to a gene. The CDR3 extends over 14 amino acids. CDR3 sequence: CASIDGTGYTEAFF. The DNA of the CDR3 is TGTGCCAGTATTGACGGGACAGGGTACACTGAAGCTTTCTTT.

The chain has TRBV6-5 and TRBJ2-2; 9 bases agree with TRBD2. V dropped 2 bases and J dropped 8; count of bases not matched to a gene: 3. This CDR3 is built from 14 residues. CDR1 MNHEY and CDR2 SVGAGI come from the germline V gene. The CDR3 reads CASSYLAGWGELFF. Here the CDR3 DNA reads TGTGCCAGCAGTTACCTAGCGGGGTGGGGGGAGCTGTTTTTT.

The CDR3 DNA is TGCGCCAGCAGCCAGGCTAGCGGGGGCCTGAGAGAGACCCAGTACTTC. Its translation: CASSQASGGLRETQYF. The V call is TRBV4-1, the J call TRBJ2-5; TRBD2 matches 10 bases. V was clipped by 3 bases and J by 4 bases; unmatched bases: 8. This CDR3 spans 16 amino acids. Germline CDR1 MGHRA, CDR2 YSYEKL.

This rearrangement joins TRBV4-3 to TRBJ2-3, with a possible D match to TRBD2 (5 bases). V shed 4 bases and J shed 6 bases, with 20 bases lying between them. This CDR3 spans 16 amino acids. CDR1 LGHNA and CDR2 YSLEER come from the germline V gene. The CDR3 region has the DNA TGCGCCAGCAGCCCGGGCGCGACGGTGGGAGTGGATACGCAGTATTTT. It codes for CASSPGATVGVDTQYF.

This chain links TRBV9 with TRBJ1-3; 7 bases are shared with TRBD1. Trimming cost V 7 bases and J 1 base; bases outside gene matches: 8. The V gene's germline CDR1 is SGDLS and CDR2 YYNGEE. The CDR3 loop spans 15 amino acids. In nucleotides, the CDR3 is TGTGCCAGCGGGGTCAGGGGGGGTTCTGGAAACACCATATATTTT. Protein product: CASGVRGGSGNTIYF.

This clone was seen just once. This sequence joins TRBV6-6 and TRBJ1-5; a possible D gene is TRBD1 (5 bases). Trimming removed 0 bases at V and 5 bases at J, with 8 bases between. CDR1 and CDR2 (germline): MNHNY, SVGAGI (reference sequence). This CDR3 comprises 14 residues. Written as DNA, the CDR3 is TGTGCCAGCAGTTACTCGAGGGGAGATCAGCCCCAGCATTTT. Translation gives CASSYSRGDQPQHF.

The chain couples TRBV18 to TRBJ2-7; D call uncertain. This CDR3 has 15 residues. Trimming removed 3 bases at V and 4 bases at J, with 16 bases between. Germline-derived CDR1 and CDR2 are KGHSH and LQKENI. CDR3 protein: CASSPGSPLGYEQYF. In DNA, the CDR3 is TGTGCCAGCTCACCCGGCTCCCCACTCGGGTACGAGCAGTACTTC. Complete variable domain (other parts from reference TRBV18 and TRBJ2-7): NAGVMQNPRHLVRRRGQEARLRCSPMKGHSHVYWYRQLPEEGLKFMVYLQKENIIDESGMPKERFSAEFPKEGPSILRIQQVVRGDSAAYFCASSPGSPLGYEQYFGPGTRLTVT.

The chain employs TRBV6-6 and TRBJ2-1, with TRBD1 matching 8 bases. The CDR3 has 15 amino acids. J was trimmed by 7 bases and V by 2 bases; bases with no gene match: 7. The germline CDR1 and CDR2 sequences are MNHNY and SVGAGI (reference sequence). CDR3 sequence (DNA): TGTGCCAGCAGTTACCCAGGGACAGGCCTAAATGAGCAGTTCTTC. As protein: CASSYPGTGLNEQFF.

V usage is TRBV6-2 or TRBV6-3 and J usage is TRBJ2-3; D is tentatively TRBD1 or TRBD2 (5 bases each). Germline CDR1 and CDR2: MNHEY and SVGEGT. The CDR3 consists of 15 residues. V gave up 5 bases and J gave up 2 bases, with 14 bases separating them. The CDR3 nucleotides are TGTGCCAGCAGTGAGATTTGGGACGACACAGATACGCAGTATTTT. This sequence encodes CASSEIWDDTDTQYF.

This chain uses TRBV6-5 with TRBJ2-1, with 7 bases matching TRBD1. Per germline, CDR1 MNHEY and CDR2 SVGAGI. With 0 bases clipped from V and 9 bases from J, the junction kept 11 bases outside the gene matches. This CDR3 is 16 amino acids long. CDR3 sequence (DNA): TGTGCCAGCAGTTACTCGTTTAAGAGGGGGCAAGGTGAGCAGTTCTTC. This translates into CASSYSFKRGQGEQFF.

This chain's CDR3 is CASRPAGTEETQYF. CDR3 nucleotides: TGTGCCAGTAGGCCTGCCGGGACGGAAGAGACCCAGTACTTC. This chain links TRBV19 with TRBJ2-5, with D tentatively TRBD1 or TRBD2 (5 bases each). Per the germline V gene, CDR1 is LNHDA and CDR2 is SQIVND (reference sequence). This CDR3 spans 14 amino acids. Between the trimmed V and J ends, which lost 6 bases and 3 bases, there was a span of 14 bases.